This T cell receptor beta chain was recorded in a study of blood T cell repertoires in COVID-19. Study overall: The origin of the acute and convalescent COVID-19 samples was the United States, Italy and Spain. Sources were T cells, B-cell-depleted T cells, or PBMCs; the material itself was cDNA or gDNA.

The CDR3 has 15 residues. Germline CDR1 and CDR2: MGHRA and YSYEKL. J gave up 3 bases and V 1 base, and 3 bases lay outside the gene matches. In the authors' methods: Scientists estimated how many nucleated cells there were by amplifying reference gene primers. Profiling relied on immunoSEQ multiplex PCR, and the TCRdb table lists in-frame clones only, not all of them. The V and J calls and clone size come from that table; D and trimming were worked out from the DNA. Of some 150,000 clones in the sample, 80% to 85% are singletons; the top ten hold 3.5% to 4.5%. In its sample, this clone was seen a few times.

The J gene is TRBJ2-7, the V gene TRBV4-1, with 10 bases matching TRBD1. The receptor was derived from a woman in her sixties or seventies with acute or convalescent COVID-19. Sequencing used peripheral blood. The CDR3 is CASSQAGTGVYEQYF. DNA of the CDR3: TGCGCCAGCAGCCAAGCAGGGACAGGGGTCTACGAGCAGTACTTC.